Listed below are T cell receptor beta chains from one sample, sequenced in a study of blood T cell repertoires in COVID-19. Clones were read by immunoSEQ multiplex PCR, and TCRdb kept only the in-frame ones, dropping some. The sample records 260,000 or so clones, about four fifths being singletons. The sample taken for sequencing was peripheral blood. Receptor source: a woman in her seventies with acute or convalescent COVID-19. Each CDR3 is given with its conserved first and last residue. A D gene is named only where the DNA matches it firmly. Size values are once, few and many counts, or a class for expanded clones, and some rows have none.

abundance | j_gene | v_gene | d_gene | CDR3nt | CDR3aa
NA | TRBJ1-6 | TRBV3-1/TRBV3-2 | NA | TGTGCCAGCAGCCAAGAAAGGAGGGTTGGCAATTCACCCCTCCACTTT | CASSQERRVGNSPLHF
few | TRBJ2-5 | TRBV6-6 | TRBD2 | TGTGCCAGCAGTGCAACTAGCGCCCAAGAGACCCAGTACTTC | CASSATSAQETQYF
NA | TRBJ2-1 | TRBV6-2/TRBV6-3 | NA | TGTGCCACCATCCCCGGTTTGAACTCCTACAATGAGCAGTTCTTC | CATIPGLNSYNEQFF
NA | TRBJ1-2 | TRBV15 | TRBD1 | TGTGCCACCAGCAGGGACAGGGGGAACTATGGCTACACCTTC | CATSRDRGNYGYTF
once | TRBJ1-1 | TRBV29-1 | TRBD1 | TGCAGCGGGGACAGGGGTAGGACTGAAGCTTTCTTT | CSGDRGRTEAFF
NA | TRBJ1-2 | TRBV19 | TRBD1 | TGTGCCAGTAGTATAGACTCCATTGGACAGGGAATGAATGGCTACACCTTC | CASSIDSIGQGMNGYTF
NA | TRBJ1-1 | TRBV5-1 | TRBD1 | TGCGCCAGCAGCTATCCAGGGGGGTTGAACACTGAAGCTTTCTTT | CASSYPGGLNTEAFF
NA | TRBJ1-2 | TRBV5-1 | NA | TGCGCCAGCAGAACGGGGTTCGAGGGATCGGGCTATGGCTACACCTTC | CASRTGFEGSGYGYTF
once | TRBJ1-1 | TRBV5-4 | NA | TGTGCCAGCAGCCCCCGGCGGGACACTGAAGCTTTCTTT | CASSPRRDTEAFF
NA | TRBJ1-2 | TRBV5-4 | TRBD1 | TGTGCCAGCAGCTTAACGACAGGGCCGTTTTCCTATGGCTACACCTTC | CASSLTTGPFSYGYTF
NA | TRBJ1-2 | TRBV10-3 | NA | TGTGCCATCTCGGCCCATACCCCGCTAAAGTCTAGTGGCTATGGCTACACCTTC | CAISAHTPLKSSGYGYTF
NA | TRBJ2-1 | TRBV24-1 | TRBD2 | TGTGCCACCAGTGTAGCGGGCACTGGGGCCCAGCAGTTCTTC | CATSVAGTGAQQFF
NA | TRBJ2-3 | TRBV10-3 | NA | TGTGCCATCAGTCCAGGACAGAGCACAGATACGCAGTATTTT | CAISPGQSTDTQYF
NA | TRBJ2-7 | TRBV6-2/TRBV6-3 | NA | TGTGCCAGCAGTTACTCGAAGGGAGGACCGGGAGAGCAGTACTTC | CASSYSKGGPGEQYF
NA | TRBJ1-1 | TRBV27 | TRBD1 | TGTGCCAGCAGTACGCCGCAAGACAGGGGGCGGAAGAGGACTGAAGCTTTCTTT | CASSTPQDRGRKRTEAFF
NA | TRBJ2-7 | TRBV12-3/TRBV12-4 | TRBD1 | TGTGCCAGCAACAAACTACAGGGGTACGAGCAGTACTTC | CASNKLQGYEQYF
NA | TRBJ1-1 | TRBV4-1 | NA | TGCGCCAGCAGCCAAGAAAGAGGGGACTCTGCTCTGAACACTGAAGCTTTCTTT | CASSQERGDSALNTEAFF
NA | TRBJ2-7 | TRBV5-1 | NA | TGCGCCAGCAGCGAGGACAGCTGGGGTCCCTACGAGCAGTACTTC | CASSEDSWGPYEQYF
NA | TRBJ2-3 | TRBV7-9 | TRBD1 | TGTGCCAGCAGCCCAAGGGGACAGGGTTACAATACGCAGTATTTT | CASSPRGQGYNTQYF
NA | TRBJ1-5 | TRBV6-2/TRBV6-3 | NA | TGTGCCAGCAGTTACTCGAATAGGCAGGGAAGTCAGCCCCAGCATTTT | CASSYSNRQGSQPQHF
NA | TRBJ2-7 | TRBV7-2 | NA | TGTGCCAGCAGCTTAGGACAATTCTACGAGCAGTACTTC | CASSLGQFYEQYF
few | TRBJ2-1 | TRBV2 | NA | TGTGCCAGCAGTGATGAAGGCAGGGAGTTCTTC | CASSDEGREFF
NA | TRBJ2-7 | TRBV21-1 | NA | TGTGCCAGCAGCAATCATTCACGGTGCGCCTACGAGCAGTACTTC | CASSNHSRCAYEQYF
NA | TRBJ2-7 | TRBV5-1 | NA | TGCGCCAGCAGCTTGGGAGGGAACTCCTACGAGCAGTACTTC | CASSLGGNSYEQYF
NA | TRBJ2-7 | TRBV4-2 | NA | TGTGCCAGCAGCCAAGGGCAGGGGACCTACGAGCAGTACTTC | CASSQGQGTYEQYF
NA | TRBJ2-2 | TRBV12-3/TRBV12-4 | NA | TGTGCCAGCAGCCCAGGGTTAACCGGGGAGCTGTTTTTT | CASSPGLTGELFF